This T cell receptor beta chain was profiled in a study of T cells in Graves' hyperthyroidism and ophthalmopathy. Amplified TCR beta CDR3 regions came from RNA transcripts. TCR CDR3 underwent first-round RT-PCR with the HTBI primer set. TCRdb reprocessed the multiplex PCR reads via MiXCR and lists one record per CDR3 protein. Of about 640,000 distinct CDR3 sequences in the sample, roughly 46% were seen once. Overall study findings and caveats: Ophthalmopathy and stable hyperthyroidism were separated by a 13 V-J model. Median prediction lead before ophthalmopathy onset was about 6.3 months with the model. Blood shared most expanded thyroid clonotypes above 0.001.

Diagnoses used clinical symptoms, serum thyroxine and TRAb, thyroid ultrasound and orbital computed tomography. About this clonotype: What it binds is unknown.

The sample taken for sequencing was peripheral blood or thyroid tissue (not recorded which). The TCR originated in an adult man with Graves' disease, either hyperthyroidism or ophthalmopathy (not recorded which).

CDR3 region: CALKGGSSTEAFF. CDR3 coding DNA: TGTGCCCTTAAAGGAGGCTCGAGCACTGAAGCTTTCTTT. The V and J genes are TRBV25-1 and TRBJ1-1; no reliable D call. The germline V gene has CDR1 MGHDK and CDR2 SYGVNS. V was cut by 11 bases and J by 4 bases, with 17 bases left in between. The CDR3 has 13 residues.